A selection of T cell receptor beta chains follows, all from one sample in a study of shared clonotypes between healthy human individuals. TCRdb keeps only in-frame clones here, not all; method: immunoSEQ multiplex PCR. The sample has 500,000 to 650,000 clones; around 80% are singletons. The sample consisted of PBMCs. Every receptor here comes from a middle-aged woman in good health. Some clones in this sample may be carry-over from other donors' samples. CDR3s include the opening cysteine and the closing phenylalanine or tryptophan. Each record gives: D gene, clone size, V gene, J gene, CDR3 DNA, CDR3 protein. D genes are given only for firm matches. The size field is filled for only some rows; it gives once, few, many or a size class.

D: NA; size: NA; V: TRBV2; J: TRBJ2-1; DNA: TGTGCCAGCAGTGGATTCCGAGGAGGGAATGAGCAGTTCTTC; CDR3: CASSGFRGGNEQFF
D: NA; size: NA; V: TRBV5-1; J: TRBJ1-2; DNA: TGCGCCAGCAGCCCCACCCCGGACAGCCTCTATGGCTACACCTTC; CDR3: CASSPTPDSLYGYTF
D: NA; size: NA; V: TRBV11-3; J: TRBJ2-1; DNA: TGTGCCAGCAGCTTAGGGCGGACCCCCGTCGATGAGCAGTTCTTC; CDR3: CASSLGRTPVDEQFF
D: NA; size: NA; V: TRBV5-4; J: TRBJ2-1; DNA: TGTGCCAGCAGCTTAGGGGTTCGGGAGTGGGATGAGCAGTTCTTC; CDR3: CASSLGVREWDEQFF
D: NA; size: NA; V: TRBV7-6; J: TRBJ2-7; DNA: TGTGCCAGCAGCTTAGCGGTCCAGAGCTCCTACGAGCAGTACTTC; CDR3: CASSLAVQSSYEQYF
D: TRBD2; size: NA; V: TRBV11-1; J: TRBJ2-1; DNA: TGTGCCAGCAGACAAAGACTAGCGGGAACGGATGAGCAGTTCTTC; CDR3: CASRQRLAGTDEQFF
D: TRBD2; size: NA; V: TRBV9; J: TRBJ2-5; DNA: TGTGCAAGCCAAAGACTAGCGGGAGAGACCCAGTACTTC; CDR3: CASQRLAGETQYF
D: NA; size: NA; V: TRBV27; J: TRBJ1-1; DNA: TGTGCCAGCACTAAACAGGGAAACACTGAAGCTTTCTTT; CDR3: CASTKQGNTEAFF
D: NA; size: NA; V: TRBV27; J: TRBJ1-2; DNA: TGTGCCAGCAGTTTCAGATTTGGCTATGGCTACACCTTC; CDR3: CASSFRFGYGYTF
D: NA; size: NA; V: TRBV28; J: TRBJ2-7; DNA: TGTGCCAGCAGTTCCCGGGACATCTCTTTCTTC; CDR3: CASSSRDISFF
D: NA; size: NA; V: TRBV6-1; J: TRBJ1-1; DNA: TGTGCCAGTTCCCTAGGGTCCGGGTTGAACACTGAAGCTTTCTTT; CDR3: CASSLGSGLNTEAFF
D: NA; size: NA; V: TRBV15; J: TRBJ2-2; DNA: TGTGCCACCAGCAGAGATCAGTCGATCACCGGGGAGCTGTTTTTT; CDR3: CATSRDQSITGELFF
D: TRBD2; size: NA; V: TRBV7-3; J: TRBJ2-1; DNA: TGTGCCAGCAGCCCGGGGACTAGCGGAGGGCACAATGAGCAGTTCTTC; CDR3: CASSPGTSGGHNEQFF
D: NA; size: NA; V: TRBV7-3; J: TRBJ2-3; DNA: TGTGCCAGCAGCTTCCGGGCCCTGGGTATGCAGTATTTT; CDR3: CASSFRALGMQYF
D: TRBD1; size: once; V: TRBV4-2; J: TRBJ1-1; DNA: TGTGCCAGCAGCCGCCAACCGGGACAGGGTATGAACACTGAAGCTTTCTTT; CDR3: CASSRQPGQGMNTEAFF
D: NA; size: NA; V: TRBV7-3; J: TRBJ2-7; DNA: TGTGCCAGCAGCCCGGACGTCTACTACGAGCAGTACTTC; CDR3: CASSPDVYYEQYF
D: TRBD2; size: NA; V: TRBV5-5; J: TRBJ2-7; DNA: TGTGCCAGCAGCTTGGCACTAGCGGATCCCTCCTACGAGCAGTACTTC; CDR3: CASSLALADPSYEQYF
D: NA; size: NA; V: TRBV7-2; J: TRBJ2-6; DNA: TGTGCCAGCAGCTTAGGGGGAGCCCTCTCTGGGGCCAACGTCCTGACTTTC; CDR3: CASSLGGALSGANVLTF
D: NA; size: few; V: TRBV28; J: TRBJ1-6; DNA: TGTGCCAGCAGACGATTTGTACTGGCTGCCTATAATTCACCCCTCCACTTT; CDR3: CASRRFVLAAYNSPLHF
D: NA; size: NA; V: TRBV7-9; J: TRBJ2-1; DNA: TGTGCCAGCAGCTTAACGTTGAGGGACAATGAGCAGTTCTTC; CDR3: CASSLTLRDNEQFF
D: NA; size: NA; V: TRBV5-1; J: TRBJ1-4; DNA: TGCGCCAGCAGCACACAAGCGGCAACTAATGAAAAACTGTTTTTT; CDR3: CASSTQAATNEKLFF
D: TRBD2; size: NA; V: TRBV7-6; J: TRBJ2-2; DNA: TGTGCCAGCAGCCCCGCGCTAGCGGCGGGAGGGCCCGGGGAGCTGTTTTTT; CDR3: CASSPALAAGGPGELFF
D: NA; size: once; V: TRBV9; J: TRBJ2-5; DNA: TGTGCCAGCAGCGTAGGCAGGGCCCAAGAGACCCAGTACTTC; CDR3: CASSVGRAQETQYF
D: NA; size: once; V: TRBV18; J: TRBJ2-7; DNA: TGTGCCAGCTCACCACCGGCGGGTTACGAGCAGTACTTC; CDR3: CASSPPAGYEQYF
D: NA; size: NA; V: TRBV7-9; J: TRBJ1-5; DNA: TGCGCCAGCAGCCAAGCAAGGGAGGCTCAGCCCCAGCATTTT; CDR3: CASSQAREAQPQHF
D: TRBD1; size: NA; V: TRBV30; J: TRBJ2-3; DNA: TGTGCCTGGGGAGACAGGGCAGGGACAGATACGCAGTATTTT; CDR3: CAWGDRAGTDTQYF
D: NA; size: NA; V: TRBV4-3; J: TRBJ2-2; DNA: TGCGCCAGCAGCCAAGACCGGGAGATTAACGGGGAGCTGTTTTTT; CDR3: CASSQDREINGELFF
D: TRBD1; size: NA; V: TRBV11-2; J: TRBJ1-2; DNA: TGTGCCAGCAGCCCCTGGACAGGAGATAACTATGGCTACACCTTC; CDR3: CASSPWTGDNYGYTF
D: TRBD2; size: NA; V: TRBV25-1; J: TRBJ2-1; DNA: TGTGCCAGCAGTGATCTTAGCGGGAGGTCTGGGTACAATGAGCAGTTCTTC; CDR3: CASSDLSGRSGYNEQFF
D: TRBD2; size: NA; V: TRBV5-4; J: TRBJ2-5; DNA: TGTGCCAGCAGCCCCGGGACTACCCGGGAGACCCAGTACTTC; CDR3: CASSPGTTRETQYF
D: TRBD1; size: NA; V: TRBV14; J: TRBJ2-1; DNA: TGTGCCAGCAGCCCCGGACAGGGCCGCCCCTACAATGAGCAGTTCTTC; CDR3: CASSPGQGRPYNEQFF
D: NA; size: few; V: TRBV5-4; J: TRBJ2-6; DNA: TGTGCCAGCAGCTTGCCTTTGGGGTTCTCTGGGGCCAACGTCCTGACTTTC; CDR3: CASSLPLGFSGANVLTF
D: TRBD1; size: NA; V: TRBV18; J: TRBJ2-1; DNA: TGTGCCAGCTCGCGACACGCACCGGGACAGGGGTACAATGAGCAGTTCTTC; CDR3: CASSRHAPGQGYNEQFF
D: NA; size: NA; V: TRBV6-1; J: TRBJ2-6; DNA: TGTGCCAGCAGTGAAGCGGTGGCAGCCTGGAGGGTCCTGACTTTC; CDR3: CASSEAVAAWRVLTF
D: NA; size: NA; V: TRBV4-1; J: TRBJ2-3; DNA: TGCGCCAGCAGCCAATCGAGGCGGCAGACAACAGATACGCAGTATTTT; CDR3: CASSQSRRQTTDTQYF
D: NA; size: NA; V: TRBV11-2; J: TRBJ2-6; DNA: TGTGCCAGTAGGGGTTTACGGGCCAACGTCCTGACTTTC; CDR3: CASRGLRANVLTF
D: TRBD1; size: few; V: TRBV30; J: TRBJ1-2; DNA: TGTGCCGGAAGGACAGGGGATCTGGGCTATGGCTACACCTTC; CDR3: CAGRTGDLGYGYTF
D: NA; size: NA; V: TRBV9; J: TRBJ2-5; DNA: TGTGCCAGCGGTGGGAGCGGACAAGAGACCCAGTACTTC; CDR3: CASGGSGQETQYF
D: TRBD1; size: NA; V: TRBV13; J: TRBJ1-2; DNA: TGTGCCAGCAGCTTAGATGGACAGGGGTATGGCTACACCTTC; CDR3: CASSLDGQGYGYTF
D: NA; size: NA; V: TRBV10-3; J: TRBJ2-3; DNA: TGTGCCATCAACCGGGACCACAGCATGGTTACGCAGTATTTT; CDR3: CAINRDHSMVTQYF
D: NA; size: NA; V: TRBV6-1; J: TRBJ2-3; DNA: TGTGCCAGCAGTATCGGCCACACAGATACGCAGTATTTT; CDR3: CASSIGHTDTQYF
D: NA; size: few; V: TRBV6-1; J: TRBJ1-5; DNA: TGTGCCAGCAGGGACCGACGTGGCAATCAGCCCCAGCATTTT; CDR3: CASRDRRGNQPQHF
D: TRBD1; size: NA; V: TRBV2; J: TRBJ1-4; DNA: TGTGCCAGCAGGGTTACCGGGACAGGGAATGAAAAACTGTTTTTT; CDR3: CASRVTGTGNEKLFF
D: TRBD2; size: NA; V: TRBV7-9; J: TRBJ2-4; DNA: TGTGCCAGCAGCCCTAGCGGGAGGGGTCTTGCAAACATTCAGTACTTC; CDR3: CASSPSGRGLANIQYF
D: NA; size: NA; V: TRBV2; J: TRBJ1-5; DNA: TGTGCCAGCAGTGAACGGGGGTTAGGCAATCAGCCCCAGCATTTT; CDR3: CASSERGLGNQPQHF
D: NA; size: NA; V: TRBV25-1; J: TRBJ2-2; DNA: TGTGCCAGCAGTGAGGTCAAGAACACCGGGGAGCTGTTTTTT; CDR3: CASSEVKNTGELFF
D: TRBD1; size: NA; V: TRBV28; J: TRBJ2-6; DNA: TGTGCCAGCACCTCAGGGGGCGCTGGGGCCAACGTCCTGACTTTC; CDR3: CASTSGGAGANVLTF
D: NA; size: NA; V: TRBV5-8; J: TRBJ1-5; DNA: TGTGCCAGCAGCTTGGGAGGTATAAGCAATCAGCCCCAGCATTTT; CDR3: CASSLGGISNQPQHF
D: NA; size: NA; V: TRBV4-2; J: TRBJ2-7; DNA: TGTGCCAGCAGCTCTCCATCGGTGGGGGCAGACGAGCAGTACTTC; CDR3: CASSSPSVGADEQYF
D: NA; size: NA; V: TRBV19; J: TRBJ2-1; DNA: TGTGCCAGTAGTATAGGGGTGTACTCCTACAATGAGCAGTTCTTC; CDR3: CASSIGVYSYNEQFF
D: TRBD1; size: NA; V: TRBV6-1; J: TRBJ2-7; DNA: TGTGCCAGCAGACCCGGGACAGGGGACGAGCAGTACTTC; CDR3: CASRPGTGDEQYF
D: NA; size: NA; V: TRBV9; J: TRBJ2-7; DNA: TGTGCCAGCAGCGTAGGGCTGGATTACGAGCAGTACTTC; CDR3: CASSVGLDYEQYF
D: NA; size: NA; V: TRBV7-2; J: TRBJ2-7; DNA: TGTGCCAGCAGCCTCCTTCCCCAGGGCAACTACGAGCAGTACTTC; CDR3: CASSLLPQGNYEQYF
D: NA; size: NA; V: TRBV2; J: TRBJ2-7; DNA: TGTGCCAGCGGCAGAGTAACCTACGAGCAGTACTTC; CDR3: CASGRVTYEQYF
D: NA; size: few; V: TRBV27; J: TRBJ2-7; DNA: TGTGCCAGCAGTTTATCGTGGCAAGGATACGAGCAGTACTTC; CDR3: CASSLSWQGYEQYF
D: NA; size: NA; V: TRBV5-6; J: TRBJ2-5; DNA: TGTGCCAGCAGCTCGACAGTCCAAGAGACCCAGTACTTC; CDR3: CASSSTVQETQYF